Below, one T cell receptor (beta chain) is given with its context. Its antigen is unknown. As defined, naive CD8 cells were CD45RO-negative and positively selected for CCR7, with terminally differentiated effector memory CD45RA+ cells excluded. Donors were healthy HIV-negative adults without recent acute infections or vaccinations. The CDR3 has 17 amino acids. The germline V gene encodes CDR1 PRHDT and CDR2 FYEKMQ (reference sequence). The germline V and J ends were trimmed by 0 bases and 4 bases, with 13 bases remaining between them. The data were taken from a study of shared clonotypes between healthy human individuals. About the study: In total, the donors were a couple of women and a few men aged 18 to 49.

Study-level results: Across subsets, estimated richness was generally greater for naive than for memory populations.

Assay used: immunoSEQ multiplex PCR; TCRdb lists only in-frame clones, some missing. The sample records roughly 550,000 clones, just under 97% being singletons. This chain joins TRBV13 and TRBJ1-6; D is uncertain. The sample consisted of naive CD8+ T cells sorted from blood. This receptor was identified in a woman aged 25-40 years in good health. In nucleotides, the CDR3 is TGTGCCAGCAGCTTAGGGTCGTCTCCCCCGTATAATTCACCCCTCCACTTT. Translating gives CASSLGSSPPYNSPLHF.